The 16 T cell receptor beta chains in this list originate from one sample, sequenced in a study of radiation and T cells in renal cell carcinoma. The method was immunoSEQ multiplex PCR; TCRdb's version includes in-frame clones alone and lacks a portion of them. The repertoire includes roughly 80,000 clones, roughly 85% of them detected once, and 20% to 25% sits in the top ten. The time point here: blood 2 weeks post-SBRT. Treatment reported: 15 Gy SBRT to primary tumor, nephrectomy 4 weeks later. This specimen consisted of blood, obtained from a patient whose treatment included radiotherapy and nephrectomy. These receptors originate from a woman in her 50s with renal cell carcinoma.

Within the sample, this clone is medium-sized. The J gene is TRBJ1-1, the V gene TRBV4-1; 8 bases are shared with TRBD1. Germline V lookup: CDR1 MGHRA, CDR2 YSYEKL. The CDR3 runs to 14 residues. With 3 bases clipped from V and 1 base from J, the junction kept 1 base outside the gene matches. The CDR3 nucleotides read TGCGCCAGCAGCCACGGACAGGGGAACACTGAAGCTTTCTTT. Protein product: CASSHGQGNTEAFF.

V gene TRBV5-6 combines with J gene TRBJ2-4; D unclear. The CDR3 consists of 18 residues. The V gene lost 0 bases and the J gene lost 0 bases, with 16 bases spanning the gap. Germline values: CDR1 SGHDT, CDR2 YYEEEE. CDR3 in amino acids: CASSLAVAPVGAKNIQYF. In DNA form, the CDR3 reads TGTGCCAGCAGCTTGGCTGTCGCCCCGGTGGGAGCCAAAAACATTCAGTACTTC. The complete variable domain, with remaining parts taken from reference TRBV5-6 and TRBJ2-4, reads DAGVTQSPTHLIKTRGQQVTLRCSPKSGHDTVSWYQQALGQGPQFIFQYYEEEERQRGNFPDRFSGHQFPNYSSELNVNALLLGDSALYLCASSLAVAPVGAKNIQYFGAGTRLSVL.

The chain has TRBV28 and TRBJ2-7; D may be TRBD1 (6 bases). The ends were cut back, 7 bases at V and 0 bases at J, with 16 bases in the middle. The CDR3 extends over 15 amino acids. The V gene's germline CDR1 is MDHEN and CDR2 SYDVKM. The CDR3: CASTQLTGPSYEQYF. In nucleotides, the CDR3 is TGTGCCAGCACCCAACTGACAGGACCCTCCTACGAGCAGTACTTC.

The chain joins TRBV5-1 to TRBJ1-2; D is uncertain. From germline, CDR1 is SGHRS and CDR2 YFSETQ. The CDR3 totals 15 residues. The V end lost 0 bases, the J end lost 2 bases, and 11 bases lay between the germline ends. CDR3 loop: CASSLEQASNYGYTF. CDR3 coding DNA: TGCGCCAGCAGCTTGGAGCAGGCCAGCAACTATGGCTACACCTTC.

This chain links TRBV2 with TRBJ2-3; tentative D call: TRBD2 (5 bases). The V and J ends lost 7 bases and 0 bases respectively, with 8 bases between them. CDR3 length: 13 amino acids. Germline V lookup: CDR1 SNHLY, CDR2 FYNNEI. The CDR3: CASTEGSTDTQYF. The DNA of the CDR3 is TGTGCCAGCACTGAGGGCAGCACAGATACGCAGTATTTT.

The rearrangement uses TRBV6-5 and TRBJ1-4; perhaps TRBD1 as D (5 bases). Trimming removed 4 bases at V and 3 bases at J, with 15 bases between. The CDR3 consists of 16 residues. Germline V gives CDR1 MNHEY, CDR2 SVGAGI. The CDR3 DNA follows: TGTGCCAGCAGTTCCCGGGGCGGGAGCCCTAATGAAAAACTGTTTTTT. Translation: CASSSRGGSPNEKLFF.

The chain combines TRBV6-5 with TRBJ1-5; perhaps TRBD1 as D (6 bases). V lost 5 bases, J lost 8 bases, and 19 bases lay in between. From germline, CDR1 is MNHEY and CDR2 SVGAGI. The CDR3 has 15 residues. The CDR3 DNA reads TGTGCCAGCAGTCGCGGACAGTCTGGCTTTGAGCCCCAGCATTTT. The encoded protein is CASSRGQSGFEPQHF.

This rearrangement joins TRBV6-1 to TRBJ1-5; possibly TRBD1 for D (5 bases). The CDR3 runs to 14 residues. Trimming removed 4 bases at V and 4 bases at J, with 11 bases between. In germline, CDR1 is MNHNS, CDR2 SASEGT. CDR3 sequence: CASSAGTENQPQHF. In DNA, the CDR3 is TGTGCCAGCAGTGCCGGGACGGAGAATCAGCCCCAGCATTTT.

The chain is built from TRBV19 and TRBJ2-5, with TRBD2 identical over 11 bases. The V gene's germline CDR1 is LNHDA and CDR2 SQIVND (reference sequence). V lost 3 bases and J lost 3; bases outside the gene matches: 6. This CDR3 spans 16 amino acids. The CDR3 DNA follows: TGTGCCAGTAGTATCGGTCTAGCGGGGGGTAAAGAGACCCAGTACTTC. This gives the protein CASSIGLAGGKETQYF. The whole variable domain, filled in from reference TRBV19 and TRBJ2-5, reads DGGITQSPKYLFRKEGQNVTLSCEQNLNHDAMYWYRQDPGQGLRLIYYSQIVNDFQKGDIAEGYSVSREKKESFPLTVTSAQKNPTAFYLCASSIGLAGGKETQYFGPGTRLLVL.

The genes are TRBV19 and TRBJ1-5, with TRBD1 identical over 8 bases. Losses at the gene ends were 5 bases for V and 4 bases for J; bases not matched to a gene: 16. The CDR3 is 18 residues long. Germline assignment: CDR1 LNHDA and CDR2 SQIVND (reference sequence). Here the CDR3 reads CASSPEITGGGFNQPQHF. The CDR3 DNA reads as TGTGCCAGTAGTCCAGAAATCACAGGGGGGGGTTTTAATCAGCCCCAGCATTTT.

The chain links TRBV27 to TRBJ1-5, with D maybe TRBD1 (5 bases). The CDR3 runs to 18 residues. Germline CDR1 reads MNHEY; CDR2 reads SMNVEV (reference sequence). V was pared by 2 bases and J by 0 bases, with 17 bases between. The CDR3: CASSLSFGGGNSNQPQHF. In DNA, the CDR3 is TGTGCCAGCAGTTTAAGTTTTGGCGGGGGGAATAGCAATCAGCCCCAGCATTTT.

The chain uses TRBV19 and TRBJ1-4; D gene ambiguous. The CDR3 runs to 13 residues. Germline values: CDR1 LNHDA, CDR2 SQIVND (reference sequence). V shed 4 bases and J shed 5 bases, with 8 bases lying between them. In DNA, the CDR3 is TGTGCCAGTAGTAGGAACAGAAATGAAAAACTGTTTTTT. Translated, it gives CASSRNRNEKLFF.

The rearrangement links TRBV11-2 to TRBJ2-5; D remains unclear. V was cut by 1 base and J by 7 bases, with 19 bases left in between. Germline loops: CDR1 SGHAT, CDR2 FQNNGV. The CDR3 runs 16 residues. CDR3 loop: CASSLAVSNSIGTQYF. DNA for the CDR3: TGTGCCAGCAGCTTAGCAGTTAGCAACTCGATTGGGACCCAGTACTTC.

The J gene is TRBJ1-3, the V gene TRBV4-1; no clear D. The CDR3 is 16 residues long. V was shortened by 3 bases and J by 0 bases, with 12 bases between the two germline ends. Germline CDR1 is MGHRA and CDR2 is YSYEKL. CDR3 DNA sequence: TGCGCCAGCAGCCAGGTACTTCTGCGCTCTGGAAACACCATATATTTT. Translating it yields CASSQVLLRSGNTIYF.

CDR3 amino acids: CASSFDTQYF. The CDR3 region has the DNA TGTGCCAGCAGCTTTGATACGCAGTATTTT. This chain links TRBV11-2 with TRBJ2-3; D gene ambiguous. Germline V lookup: CDR1 SGHAT, CDR2 FQNNGV. This CDR3 has 10 residues. Trimming removed 3 bases from V and 6 bases from J, with 1 base in between.

The CDR3 reads CASSLPAQDGGYTF. The CDR3 bases are TGTGCCAGCAGCTTACCCGCACAGGACGGGGGCTACACCTTC. The chain links TRBV5-4 to TRBJ1-2; D perhaps matches TRBD1 (5 bases). The CDR3 is 14 residues long. The germline V gene has CDR1 SGHNT and CDR2 YYREEE (reference sequence). V was clipped by 2 bases and J by 8 bases, with 16 bases between them. Full variable domain (remainder filled in from reference TRBV5-4 and TRBJ1-2): ETGVTQSPTHLIKTRGQQVTLRCSSQSGHNTVSWYQQALGQGPQFIFQYYREEENGRGNFPPRFSGLQFPNYSSELNVNALELDDSALYLCASSLPAQDGGYTFGSGTRLTVV.